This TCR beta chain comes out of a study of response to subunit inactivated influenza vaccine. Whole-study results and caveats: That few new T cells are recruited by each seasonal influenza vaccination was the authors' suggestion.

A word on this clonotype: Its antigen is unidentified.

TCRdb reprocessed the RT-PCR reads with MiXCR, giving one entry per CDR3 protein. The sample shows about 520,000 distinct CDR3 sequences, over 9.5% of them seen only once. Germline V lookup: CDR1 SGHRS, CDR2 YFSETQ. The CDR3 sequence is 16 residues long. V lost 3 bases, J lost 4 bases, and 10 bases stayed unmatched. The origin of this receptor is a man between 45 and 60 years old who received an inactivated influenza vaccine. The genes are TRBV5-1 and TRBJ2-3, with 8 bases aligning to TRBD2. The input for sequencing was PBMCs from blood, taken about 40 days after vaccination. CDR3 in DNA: TGCGCCAGCAGCTCCCTAGGAGCGGGGGCTTCAGATACGCAGTATTTT. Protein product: CASSSLGAGASDTQYF.